Sequencing of this TCR beta chain was carried out in a study of cytomegalovirus exposure and HLA in healthy donors. With respect to this clone: Its antigen is currently unknown.

Study-level results: Across donors, presence/absence analyses took sequencing depth to be roughly uniform.

V lost 3 bases and J lost 3, with 14 bases in between. Germline values: CDR1 KGHSH, CDR2 LQKENI. The CDR3 has 16 residues. Primers for the PCR totalled 60 Vbeta and 13 Jbeta. Some clones are missing from TCRdb's copy, which holds only in-frame ones; the method was immunoSEQ multiplex PCR. The sample has about 130,000 clones, around 80% seen once. The specimen sequenced was PBMCs. The sequence was collected from a female donor in good health and CMV-seropositive. V gene TRBV18 combines with J gene TRBJ2-2; tentative D call: TRBD2 (6 bases). CDR3 sequence (DNA): TGTGCCAGCTCACCGCGGACCGGGGGTGACACCGGGGAGCTGTTTTTT. Translation gives CASSPRTGGDTGELFF.